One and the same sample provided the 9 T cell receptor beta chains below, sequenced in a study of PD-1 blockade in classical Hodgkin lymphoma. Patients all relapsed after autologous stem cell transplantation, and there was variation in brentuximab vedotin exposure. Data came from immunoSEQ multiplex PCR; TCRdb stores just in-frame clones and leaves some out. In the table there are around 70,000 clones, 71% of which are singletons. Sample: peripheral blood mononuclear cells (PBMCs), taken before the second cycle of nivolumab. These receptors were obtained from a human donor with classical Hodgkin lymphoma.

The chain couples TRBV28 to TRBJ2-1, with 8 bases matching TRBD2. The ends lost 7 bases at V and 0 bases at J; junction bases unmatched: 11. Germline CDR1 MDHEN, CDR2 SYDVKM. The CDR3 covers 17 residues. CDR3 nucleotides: TGTGCCAGCATGGGACAAGGAGCGGGGGCCTCCTACAATGAGCAGTTCTTC. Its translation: CASMGQGAGASYNEQFF.

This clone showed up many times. The CDR3 sequence: CASTGPPSSYEQYF. For the CDR3, the DNA is TGTGCCAGCACGGGACCTCCGAGCTCCTACGAGCAGTACTTC. The rearrangement joins TRBV7-9 to TRBJ2-7, with D perhaps assigned TRBD1 or TRBD2 (5 bases each). The CDR3 is 14 residues long. Germline CDR1 reads SEHNR; CDR2 reads FQNEAQ (reference sequence). V was cut by 7 bases and J by 0 bases, with 13 bases left in between.

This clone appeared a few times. The CDR3 protein is CASSYEGLNTEAFF. In nucleotides, the CDR3 is TGTGCCAGCAGTTACGAGGGACTAAACACTGAAGCTTTCTTT. This chain connects TRBV6-6 to TRBJ1-1, with D perhaps TRBD1 (5 bases). Trimming pared 2 bases from V and 2 bases from J, leaving 9 bases between. This CDR3 has 14 residues. Germline CDR1 is MNHNY and CDR2 is SVGAGI (reference sequence).

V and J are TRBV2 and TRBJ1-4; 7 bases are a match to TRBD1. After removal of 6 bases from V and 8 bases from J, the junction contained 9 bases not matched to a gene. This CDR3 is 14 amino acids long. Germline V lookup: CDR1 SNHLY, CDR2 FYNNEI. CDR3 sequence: CASRETGVVEKLFF. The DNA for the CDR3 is TGTGCCAGCAGAGAAACAGGGGTTGTAGAAAAACTGTTTTTT. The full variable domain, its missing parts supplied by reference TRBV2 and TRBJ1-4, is EPEVTQTPSHQVTQMGQEVILRCVPISNHLYFYWYRQILGQKVEFLVSFYNNEISEKSEIFDDQFSVERPDGSNFTLKIRSTKLEDSAMYFCASRETGVVEKLFFGSGTQLSVL.

This chain's CDR3 is CAISESRQGPFNEQFF. The CDR3 DNA is TGTGCCATCAGTGAGTCGCGCCAGGGGCCCTTCAATGAGCAGTTCTTC. This chain connects TRBV10-3 to TRBJ2-1, with a possible D match to TRBD1 (6 bases). CDR1 is ENHRY, CDR2 SYGVKD, per germline. V lost 0 bases, J lost 6 bases, and 15 bases lay in between. This CDR3 is 16 amino acids long.

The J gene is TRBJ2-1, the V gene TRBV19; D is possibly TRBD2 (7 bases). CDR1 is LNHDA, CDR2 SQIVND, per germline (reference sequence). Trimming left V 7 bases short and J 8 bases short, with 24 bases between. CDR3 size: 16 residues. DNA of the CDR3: TGTGCCAGTACTGACGGGTCGGGAACAGGGAGGGATGAGCAGTTCTTC. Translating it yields CASTDGSGTGRDEQFF.

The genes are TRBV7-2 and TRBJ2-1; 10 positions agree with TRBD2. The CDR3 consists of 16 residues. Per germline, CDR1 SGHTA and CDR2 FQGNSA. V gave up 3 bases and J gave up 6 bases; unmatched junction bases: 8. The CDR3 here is CASSFRTSGFSNEQFF. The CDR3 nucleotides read TGTGCCAGCAGCTTCAGGACTAGCGGATTTTCCAATGAGCAGTTCTTC.

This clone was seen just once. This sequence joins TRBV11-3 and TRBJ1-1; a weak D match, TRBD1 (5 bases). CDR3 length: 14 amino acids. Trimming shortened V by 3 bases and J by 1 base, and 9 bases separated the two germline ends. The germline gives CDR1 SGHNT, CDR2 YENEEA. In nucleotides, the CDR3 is TGTGCCAGCAGCTTTGGGGACTCGAACACTGAAGCTTTCTTT. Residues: CASSFGDSNTEAFF.

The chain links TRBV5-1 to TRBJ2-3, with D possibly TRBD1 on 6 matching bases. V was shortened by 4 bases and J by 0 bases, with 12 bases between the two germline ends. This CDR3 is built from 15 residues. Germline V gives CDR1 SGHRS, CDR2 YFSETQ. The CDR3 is CASSRQGMSTDTQYF. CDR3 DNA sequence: TGCGCCAGCAGCAGGCAGGGGATGAGCACAGATACGCAGTATTTT.